A single TCR beta chain is shown here with its context. From germline, CDR1 is SGHAT and CDR2 FQNNGV. Losses at the gene ends were 4 bases for V and 3 bases for J; bases not matched to a gene: 5. The CDR3 has 14 amino acids. These data belong to a study of technical replicates of blood from a few donors. The data were produced by immunoSEQ multiplex PCR, yet TCRdb's version contains in-frame clones alone and is incomplete. This table has 83,000 or so clones, around 90% appearing once. The source is a human donor in good health. V usage is TRBV11-2 and J usage is TRBJ1-1; 7 bases are a match to TRBD1. Material: T cells isolated from PBMCs. CDR3 protein: CASSSQGEDTEAFF. CDR3 DNA sequence: TGTGCCAGCAGCTCCCAGGGGGAGGACACTGAAGCTTTCTTT.